This T cell receptor beta chain was identified during a study of graft-versus-host responses after intestinal transplantation. About the research overall: Among the recipients, transplants were multivisceral, liver-intestinal, or isolated intestinal. Every recipient had anti-thymocyte globulin induction and around 3 years of tacrolimus plus steroids. Study-wide results and limits: Detection of GvH clones occurred in recipient marrow, and some had their first appearance in ileum or blood. Individuals carrying graft-donor T cell macrochimerism showed high graft-versus-host to host-versus-graft clonal ratios in allografts.

Method: immunoSEQ multiplex PCR; TCRdb's copy keeps in-frame clones and lacks some. This sample yields 90,000 to 120,000 clones, of which approximately 90% are seen a single time; less than 0.85% belongs to the top ten. About this clone itself: Its matching antigen is unknown.

V was clipped by 5 bases and J by 7 bases; unmatched bases: 12. Per the germline V gene, CDR1 is SGHVS and CDR2 is FNYEAQ. The CDR3 extends over 18 amino acids. Here the sequenced sample was unstimulated CD4+ T cells sorted from spleen or lymph node cells, taken before transplant. The chain uses TRBV7-6 and TRBJ2-2; 14 bases are a match to TRBD2. This TCR was recovered from a human donor who was the organ donor for an intestinal transplant. CDR3 residues: CASSMRLAGGPWIGELFF. The CDR3 DNA is TGTGCCAGCAGCATGAGACTAGCGGGGGGGCCCTGGATCGGGGAGCTGTTTTTT.